This TCR beta chain emerged from a study of T cell changes during pregnancy in multiple sclerosis. The data were produced by immunoSEQ multiplex PCR, yet TCRdb's version contains in-frame clones alone and is incomplete. The data hold about 45,000 clones, with roughly 90% observed a single time. Germline V gene data show CDR1 as SGHDT and CDR2 as YYEEEE. There are 15 residues in the CDR3. The ends were cut back, 5 bases at V and 3 bases at J, with 14 bases in the middle. The chain uses TRBV5-6 and TRBJ1-4, with D hard to call. The clonotype comes from a female donor with multiple sclerosis, enrolled in a pregnancy study. The specimen was peripheral blood, collected in the first trimester of pregnancy. Written as DNA, the CDR3 is TGTGCCAGCAGTCGACCGGGAGGGCCTAATGAAAAACTGTTTTTT. Translated: CASSRPGGPNEKLFF.